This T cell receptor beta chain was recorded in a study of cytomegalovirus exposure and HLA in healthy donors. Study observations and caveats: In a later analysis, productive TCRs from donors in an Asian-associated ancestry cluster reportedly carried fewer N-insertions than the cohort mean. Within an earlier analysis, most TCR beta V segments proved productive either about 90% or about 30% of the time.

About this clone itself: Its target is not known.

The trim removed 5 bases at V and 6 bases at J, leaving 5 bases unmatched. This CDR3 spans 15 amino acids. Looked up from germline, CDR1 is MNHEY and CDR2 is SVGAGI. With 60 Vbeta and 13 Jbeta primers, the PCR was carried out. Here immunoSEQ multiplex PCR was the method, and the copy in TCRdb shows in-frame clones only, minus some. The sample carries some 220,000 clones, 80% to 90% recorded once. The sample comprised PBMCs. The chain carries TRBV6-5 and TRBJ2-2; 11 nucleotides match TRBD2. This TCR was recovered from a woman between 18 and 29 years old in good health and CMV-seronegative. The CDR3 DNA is TGTGCCAGCAGTAGACTAGCGGGGTTTCCCGGGGAGCTGTTTTTT. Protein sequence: CASSRLAGFPGELFF.